The 9 T cell receptor beta chains presented below share a single source sample, sequenced in a study of blood T cell repertoires in COVID-19. The protocol was immunoSEQ multiplex PCR, while the TCRdb copy is restricted to in-frame clones and leaves out a portion. The sample carries approximately 140,000 clones, around 85% recorded once. The sample consisted of peripheral blood. Receptors were obtained from a woman in her fifties or sixties with COVID-19, enrolled during active disease.

This clone is a singleton in its sample. This chain uses TRBV7-8 with TRBJ2-5; maybe TRBD2 (7 bases). The CDR3 spans 16 residues. The V end was cut by 3 bases, the J end by 1 base, with 15 bases between. CDR1 is SGHVS and CDR2 is FQNEAQ in the germline V gene. The CDR3 reads CASSFRGRGIQETQYF. The CDR3 nucleotides are TGTGCCAGCAGCTTCAGAGGGAGGGGGATCCAAGAGACCCAGTACTTC.

The CDR3 loop reads CASSPAGGLDTDTQYF. Written as DNA, the CDR3 is TGCGCCAGCAGCCCAGCAGGGGGTTTGGACACAGATACGCAGTATTTT. The V gene is TRBV5-1, the J gene TRBJ2-3; TRBD1 matches 7 bases. J lost 2 bases, V lost 4 bases, and 10 bases had no gene match. The CDR3 totals 16 residues. Per the germline V gene, CDR1 is SGHRS and CDR2 is YFSETQ.

The V and J genes are TRBV7-9 and TRBJ1-6; the match to TRBD1 covers 7 bases. With V trimmed by 1 base and J by 9 bases, 6 bases remained unmatched. Germline-derived CDR1 and CDR2 are SEHNR and FQNEAQ (reference sequence). The CDR3 spans 15 residues. As DNA, the CDR3 is TGTGCCAGCAGCTTAGAACAGGGGAGGCGTTCACCCCTCCACTTT. Translation gives CASSLEQGRRSPLHF.

The chain uses TRBV6-2 or TRBV6-3 and TRBJ1-1; 8 bases fit TRBD1. From germline, CDR1 is MNHEY and CDR2 SVGEGT. The V and J ends lost 2 bases and 4 bases, in that order; junction bases with no gene match: 9. The CDR3 consists of 16 residues. The CDR3 DNA reads as TGTGCCAGCAGTTACCCGTCGGACAGGGTGCCCACTGAAGCTTTCTTT. It is translated as CASSYPSDRVPTEAFF.

Here the CDR3 reads CASMSAADTQYF. CDR3 DNA: TGCGCCAGCATGTCGGCGGCAGATACGCAGTATTTT. The rearrangement links TRBV10-2 to TRBJ2-3; D call uncertain. V lost 7 bases and J 4 bases, leaving 9 bases between the germline ends. CDR3 length equals 12 residues. Germline V gene data show CDR1 as WSHSY and CDR2 as SAAADI.

The rearrangement joins TRBV19 to TRBJ2-1; maybe TRBD1 (5 bases). The ends were cut back, 6 bases at V and 3 bases at J, with 12 bases in the middle. The CDR3 spans 14 residues. Germline CDR1 is LNHDA and CDR2 is SQIVND (reference sequence). The CDR3 bases are TGTGCCAGTAGGGCAGGGCTTCTCTACAATGAGCAGTTCTTC. It codes for CASRAGLLYNEQFF.

This clone has only one observation. The rearrangement joins TRBV4-3 to TRBJ2-5; D is perhaps TRBD1 (5 bases). Deletions cut 1 base from V and 1 base from J, with 7 bases between. Germline loops: CDR1 LGHNA, CDR2 YSLEER. The CDR3 is made up of 14 amino acids. Written as DNA, the CDR3 is TGCGCCAGCAGCCAAGGGGGCAGCCAAGAGACCCAGTACTTC. Encoded protein: CASSQGGSQETQYF.

CDR3 sequence (DNA): TGTGCCAGCAGTCCTAGGGGCTTCTTCTATGGCTACACCTTC. Protein: CASSPRGFFYGYTF. V is TRBV27 and J is TRBJ1-2; a possible D gene is TRBD1 (5 bases). CDR1 is MNHEY and CDR2 is SMNVEV in the germline V gene (reference sequence). V shed 5 bases and J shed 4 bases, with 14 bases lying between them. CDR3 length: 14 amino acids.

The genes are TRBV23-1 and TRBJ2-1; D may be TRBD2 (5 bases). TRBV23-1 is annotated as an ORF whose role is uncertain. CDR3 size: 12 residues. Between the trimmed V and J ends, which lost 0 bases and 15 bases, there was a span of 12 bases. The CDR3 loop is CASSQSNGVWFF. CDR3 DNA sequence: TGCGCCAGCAGTCAATCGAACGGGGTTTGGTTCTTC.